This TCR beta chain was obtained from a study of OX40 agonist ivuxolimab in advanced cancers. Across the whole study: Therapy given before enrollment (anti-PD-1, anti-PD-L1 or anti-CTLA-4) was allowed, and over 35% had some.

Clones were sequenced by immunoSEQ multiplex PCR, and TCRdb holds only the in-frame ones, with some missing. The sample has 70,000 to 75,000 clones; about 85% are singletons. Individuals having autoimmune disease history or systemic immunosuppression were not enrolled. This sequence originates from an adult with an advanced solid tumor such as melanoma, head and neck, liver or kidney cancer. The sample was CD4+ or CD8+ T cells sorted from blood, taken in a trial of the OX40 agonist ivuxolimab.

The DNA for the CDR3 is TGTGCCACCTCAGGGCCCACAGGAGGCAACGAGCAGTACGTC. Translating it yields CATSGPTGGNEQYV. The rearrangement uses TRBV6-5 and TRBJ2-7; D may match TRBD1 or TRBD2 (5 bases each). The CDR3 covers 14 residues. Deletions cut 10 bases from V and 5 bases from J, with 21 bases between. Germline loops: CDR1 MNHEY, CDR2 SVGAGI.